This T cell receptor (beta chain) is from a study of a mutant IDH1 vaccine in newly diagnosed glioma. On the study more broadly: Week 35 held visit V12, while week 47 held visit V13. General study points: Vaccination elicited immune responses in 93.3% of patients.

Time point: week 35, safety follow-up. Doses consisted of 300 ug of mutant IDH1 20-mer peptide each, paired with topical imiquimod. Across weeks 1, 3, 5, 7, 11, 15, 19 and 23, patients received a vaccination each time, eight in all. New astrocytomas of WHO grade 3 or 4 that were IDH1-mutant and ATRX-lost were found in the donors. The sample holds a few counts of this clone. Its specificity is unknown. TCRdb's table, derived via immunoSEQ multiplex PCR, lists solely in-frame clones and lacks some. The repertoire has about 50,000 clones, around 84% of them found once; the top ten carry about 4%. V was clipped by 4 bases and J by 5 bases, with 11 bases between them. This CDR3 is built from 13 residues. Germline V lookup: CDR1 SGHDN, CDR2 FVKESK.

This specimen was PBMCs, taken from a glioma patient whose treatment included an IDH1 peptide vaccine. The V call is TRBV14, the J call TRBJ1-1, with D possibly matching TRBD1 (6 bases). The receptor was derived from a woman under 30 with glioma. Here the CDR3 reads CASSPRTATEAFF. The CDR3 DNA is TGTGCCAGCAGCCCTCGGACAGCTACTGAAGCTTTCTTT.